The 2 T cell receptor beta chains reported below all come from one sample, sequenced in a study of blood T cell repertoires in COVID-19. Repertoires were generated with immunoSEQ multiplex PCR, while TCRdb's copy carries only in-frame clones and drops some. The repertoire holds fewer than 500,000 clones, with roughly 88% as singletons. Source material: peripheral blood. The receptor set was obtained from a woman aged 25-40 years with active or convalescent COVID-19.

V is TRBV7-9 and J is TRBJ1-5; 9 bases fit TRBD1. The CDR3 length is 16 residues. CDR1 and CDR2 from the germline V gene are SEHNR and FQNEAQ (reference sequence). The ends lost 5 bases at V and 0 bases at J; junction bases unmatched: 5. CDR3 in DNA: TGTGCCAGCAGCGAAGGGACAGGGCATAGCAATCAGCCCCAGCATTTT. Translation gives CASSEGTGHSNQPQHF. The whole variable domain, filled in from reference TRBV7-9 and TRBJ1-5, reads DTGVSQNPRHKITKRGQNVTFRCDPISEHNRLYWYRQTLGQGPEFLTYFQNEAQLEKSRLLSDRFSAERPKGSFSTLEIQRTEQGDSAMYLCASSEGTGHSNQPQHFGDGTRLSIL.

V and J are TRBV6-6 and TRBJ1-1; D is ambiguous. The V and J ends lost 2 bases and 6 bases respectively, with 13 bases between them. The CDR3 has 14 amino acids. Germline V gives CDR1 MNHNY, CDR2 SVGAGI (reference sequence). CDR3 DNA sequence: TGTGCCAGCAGTTACGGTGACTCCTGGGCTGAAGCTTTCTTT. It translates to CASSYGDSWAEAFF.